These T cell receptor beta chains were read from a single sample in a study of cytomegalovirus exposure and HLA in healthy donors. Some clones are missing from TCRdb's copy, which holds only in-frame ones; the method was immunoSEQ multiplex PCR. In the table there are fewer than 200,000 clones, approximately 82% of which are singletons. Input material: PBMCs. Receptors were obtained from a male donor in good health and CMV-seronegative. The CDR3 runs from the conserved cysteine through the conserved F or W. D genes are given only for firm matches. Size is stated for part of the rows, as once, few or many counts, or as a class when the clone is expanded.

j_call: TRBJ2-3; d_call: -; v_call: TRBV10-3; clone_size: -; cdr3_aa: CAISEEQGTDTQYF; cdr3_nt: TGTGCCATCAGTGAGGAGCAGGGGACAGATACGCAGTATTTT
j_call: TRBJ1-5; d_call: -; v_call: TRBV6-5; clone_size: -; cdr3_aa: CASSYSTAAAGQPQHF; cdr3_nt: TGTGCCAGCAGTTACTCGACCGCGGCAGCCGGTCAGCCCCAGCATTTT
j_call: TRBJ2-7; d_call: -; v_call: TRBV7-8; clone_size: -; cdr3_aa: CASSPITGRSYEQYF; cdr3_nt: TGTGCCAGCAGTCCCATCACAGGCAGATCCTACGAGCAGTACTTC
j_call: TRBJ1-1; d_call: -; v_call: TRBV19; clone_size: -; cdr3_aa: CASSIWGNMNTEAFF; cdr3_nt: TGTGCCAGTAGTATATGGGGCAACATGAACACTGAAGCTTTCTTT
j_call: TRBJ1-2; d_call: -; v_call: TRBV6-5; clone_size: -; cdr3_aa: CASSAYPYGHSGYTF; cdr3_nt: TGTGCCAGCAGTGCTTACCCTTACGGACACAGCGGCTACACCTTC
j_call: TRBJ2-2; d_call: TRBD2; v_call: TRBV10-2; clone_size: -; cdr3_aa: CASGGLAGGLNTGELFF; cdr3_nt: TGCGCCAGCGGCGGACTAGCGGGGGGCTTGAACACCGGGGAGCTGTTTTTT
j_call: TRBJ2-1; d_call: -; v_call: TRBV7-9; clone_size: -; cdr3_aa: CASSLVPSAYNEQFF; cdr3_nt: TGTGCCAGCAGCTTAGTGCCCAGTGCCTACAATGAGCAGTTCTTC
j_call: TRBJ1-2; d_call: TRBD1; v_call: TRBV5-5; clone_size: -; cdr3_aa: CASSPGQGTPGYTF; cdr3_nt: TGTGCCAGCAGCCCGGGACAGGGGACCCCCGGCTACACCTTC
j_call: TRBJ1-2; d_call: -; v_call: TRBV6-5; clone_size: -; cdr3_aa: CASSQQGTDGYTF; cdr3_nt: TGTGCCAGCAGCCAACAGGGCACGGATGGCTACACCTTC
j_call: TRBJ1-6; d_call: TRBD1; v_call: TRBV4-2; clone_size: -; cdr3_aa: CASSQGARQGGDSPLHF; cdr3_nt: TGTGCCAGCAGCCAAGGGGCCCGACAGGGCGGGGATTCACCCCTCCACTTT
j_call: TRBJ2-7; d_call: -; v_call: TRBV9; clone_size: -; cdr3_aa: CASSVGHSYEQYF; cdr3_nt: TGTGCCAGCAGCGTAGGACATTCCTACGAGCAGTACTTC
j_call: TRBJ2-7; d_call: TRBD1; v_call: TRBV5-6; clone_size: -; cdr3_aa: CASSSGLGTGTYEQYF; cdr3_nt: TGTGCCAGCAGCTCGGGGCTGGGGACAGGGACCTACGAGCAGTACTTC
j_call: TRBJ2-5; d_call: TRBD2; v_call: TRBV2; clone_size: -; cdr3_aa: CASSTARGLAEETQYF; cdr3_nt: TGTGCCAGCAGTACAGCCCGCGGACTAGCGGAAGAGACCCAGTACTTC
j_call: TRBJ2-1; d_call: TRBD1; v_call: TRBV29-1; clone_size: -; cdr3_aa: CSVGVGQGDTYNEQFF; cdr3_nt: TGCAGCGTTGGGGTAGGACAGGGGGACACCTACAATGAGCAGTTCTTC
j_call: TRBJ1-6; d_call: -; v_call: TRBV6-6; clone_size: -; cdr3_aa: CASSYSIGGKNSPLHF; cdr3_nt: TGTGCCAGCAGTTACTCGATCGGCGGGAAAAATTCACCCCTCCACTTT
j_call: TRBJ2-2; d_call: TRBD2; v_call: TRBV7-9; clone_size: -; cdr3_aa: CASSPPSRGSFTGELFF; cdr3_nt: TGTGCCAGCAGCCCCCCTTCGCGGGGGTCTTTCACCGGGGAGCTGTTTTTT
j_call: TRBJ1-5; d_call: TRBD1; v_call: TRBV7-9; clone_size: once; cdr3_aa: CASSHGTGGLGNQPQHF; cdr3_nt: TGTGCCAGCAGCCATGGGACAGGGGGACTGGGGAATCAGCCCCAGCATTTT
j_call: TRBJ2-2; d_call: TRBD2; v_call: TRBV19; clone_size: -; cdr3_aa: CASTASGGVFGELFF; cdr3_nt: TGTGCCAGTACGGCTAGCGGGGGGGTGTTCGGGGAGCTGTTTTTT
j_call: TRBJ1-2; d_call: -; v_call: TRBV6-1; clone_size: -; cdr3_aa: CASSDFRTEAYGYTF; cdr3_nt: TGTGCCAGCAGTGATTTTCGGACAGAAGCATATGGCTACACCTTC
j_call: TRBJ1-1; d_call: TRBD1; v_call: TRBV7-9; clone_size: once; cdr3_aa: CASSPDRVGLAFF; cdr3_nt: TGTGCCAGCAGCCCTGACAGGGTGGGTTTGGCTTTCTTT
j_call: TRBJ1-4; d_call: -; v_call: TRBV5-1; clone_size: once; cdr3_aa: CASSLVAATNEKLFF; cdr3_nt: TGCGCCAGCAGCTTGGTGGCCGCAACTAATGAAAAACTGTTTTTT
j_call: TRBJ1-4; d_call: -; v_call: TRBV15; clone_size: -; cdr3_aa: CATSRVVQVLNEKLFF; cdr3_nt: TGTGCCACCAGCAGAGTGGTTCAGGTACTGAATGAAAAACTGTTTTTT
j_call: TRBJ1-2; d_call: TRBD1; v_call: TRBV9; clone_size: -; cdr3_aa: CASSAIGPGQGVIDTF; cdr3_nt: TGTGCCAGCAGCGCGATCGGGCCGGGGCAGGGGGTCATCGACACCTTC